The clone carrying this T cell receptor (beta chain) was seen many times. Combining iRepertoire HTBI primers with Arm-PCR of CDR3 regions, the authors built TCR beta libraries. TCRdb reprocessed the multiplex PCR reads with MiXCR, giving one entry per CDR3 protein. Of roughly 430,000 distinct CDR3 sequences listed, 15% to 20% are singletons. The data stem from a study of regulatory T cells in long-lasting Graves disease. At the level of the study: Newly diagnosed Graves' patients had taken antithyroid drugs under 3 months.

Indicated time point: newly diagnosed GD, antithyroid drugs for less than 3 months. Extracted RNA from PBMCs served as the source of the TCR library. The V gene's germline CDR1 is MNHNS and CDR2 SASEGT. The junction had 5 bases not matched to a gene; V was cut back by 5 bases and J by 3 bases. The CDR3 contains 16 residues. In addition, the sample was reused for a study of T cells in Graves' hyperthyroidism and ophthalmopathy. That work contributes: HTBI primers were used for first-round RT-PCR of the TCR CDR3.

The TCR sequence derives from a woman in her twenties or thirties with Graves disease. The specimen was peripheral blood mononuclear cells (PBMCs), collected at new diagnosis, from a patient treated with antithyroid drugs. J is TRBJ2-1 and V is TRBV6-1; 12 nucleotides line up with TRBD2. The CDR3 DNA reads as TGTGCCAGCAGTCCCCGGACTAGCGGGGACTACAATGAGCAGTTCTTC. Amino acids: CASSPRTSGDYNEQFF.